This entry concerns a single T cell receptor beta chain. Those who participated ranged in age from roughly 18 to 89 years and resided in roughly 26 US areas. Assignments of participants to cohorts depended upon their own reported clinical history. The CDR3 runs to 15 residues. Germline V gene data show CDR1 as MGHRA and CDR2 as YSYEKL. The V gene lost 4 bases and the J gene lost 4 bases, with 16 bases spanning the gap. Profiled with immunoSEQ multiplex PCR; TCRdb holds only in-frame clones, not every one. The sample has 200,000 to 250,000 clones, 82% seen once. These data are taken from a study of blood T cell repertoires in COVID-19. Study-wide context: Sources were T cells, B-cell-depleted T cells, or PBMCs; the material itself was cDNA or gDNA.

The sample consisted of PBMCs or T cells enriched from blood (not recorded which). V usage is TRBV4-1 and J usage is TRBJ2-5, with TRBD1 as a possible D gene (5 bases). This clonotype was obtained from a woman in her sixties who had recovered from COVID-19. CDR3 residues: CASSPQTRTGETQYF. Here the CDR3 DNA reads TGCGCCAGCAGCCCCCAAACTCGTACAGGAGAGACCCAGTACTTC.